The entry below describes one TCR beta chain. Time point denoted: newly diagnosed GD, antithyroid drugs for less than 3 months. RNA from PBMCs was the source of the TCR library. The sample originates from a study of regulatory T cells in long-lasting Graves disease. The germline V gene has CDR1 LNHDA and CDR2 SQIVND (reference sequence). This CDR3 spans 15 amino acids. Combining iRepertoire HTBI primers with Arm-PCR of CDR3 regions, the authors built TCR beta libraries. MiXCR, run by TCRdb on the multiplex PCR reads, gives a single entry per CDR3 protein. This sample has 300,000 to 400,000 distinct CDR3 sequences, with roughly 17% found just once. This sample also appeared in a second study, on T cells in Graves' hyperthyroidism and ophthalmopathy. That paper notes: It was considered stable Graves' hyperthyroidism when ophthalmopathy did not progress within 18 months. Diagnosis rested on symptoms, serum thyroxine and TRAb, thyroid ultrasound, and orbital computed tomography. The HTBI set primed first-round TCR CDR3 RT-PCR.

The source was peripheral blood mononuclear cells (PBMCs), collected at new diagnosis, from a patient treated with antithyroid drugs. The V call is TRBV19, the J call TRBJ2-3; D uncertain. The J call may be in error: the DNA end matches TRBJ2-5 better. This receptor was identified in a man aged 35-49 years with Graves disease. CDR3 residues: CASTQVDAPGETQYF. The DNA of the CDR3 is TGTGCCAGTACCCAGGTGGACGCCCCGGGAGAGACCCAGTACTTC.